The clone carrying this T cell receptor beta chain was observed many times. Antigen specificity is unknown. The sample belongs to a study of CD8 T cells in ankylosing spondylitis. For TCR beta, libraries came from quantitative 5'-RACE with molecular barcodes. TCRdb redid the calling of the 5' RACE reads with MiXCR, one entry per CDR3 protein. This table has over 100,000 distinct CDR3 sequences, 6% to 8.5% appearing once. Study conclusions and caveats: Reportedly, matched ankylosing spondylitis synovial fluid was significantly enriched for disease-linked clones. Characteristic of ankylosing spondylitis blood, it appeared, was a TCR beta motif comprising several highly homologous variants.

Trimming at V came to 1 base and at J to 8 bases, leaving 9 bases not matched to a gene. This CDR3 is built from 15 residues. Per germline, CDR1 DFQATT and CDR2 SNEGSKA (reference sequence). This clonotype was obtained from a male donor with ankylosing spondylitis or in good health (not recorded which). Sequenced sample: blood, either unsorted or a sorted T cell fraction (not recorded which). The J gene is TRBJ1-2, the V gene TRBV20-1; 11 bases match TRBD1. For the CDR3, the DNA is TGCAGTGCTAGAGTCTCGGACAGGGGGCTATGGGGCTACACCTTC. It encodes CSARVSDRGLWGYTF.